This entry concerns a single TCR beta chain. The antigen remains undetermined. The sample belongs to a study of cytomegalovirus exposure and HLA in healthy donors. For the study at large: HLA-typed donors were the source of about 85 million unique TCRs held in an early data release.

Trimming removed 5 bases at V and 7 bases at J, with 17 bases between. The CDR3 contains 14 residues. Germline CDR1 is MRHNA and CDR2 is SNTAGT. Amplification used 60 Vbeta primers and 13 Jbeta primers. The table came from immunoSEQ multiplex PCR; TCRdb's copy has only in-frame clones and leaves some out. The sample holds approximately 220,000 clones, around 80% seen once. General study points: A likely sequencing artifact accounted for one observed cluster of highly shared sequence variants.

Specimen: PBMCs. The clonotype comes from a girl aged 2 to 9 in good health and CMV-seronegative. The chain carries TRBV6-4 and TRBJ1-1; weak D call: TRBD1 (6 bases). The chain's CDR3 is CASSYRGGRGEAFF. The CDR3, as DNA: TGTGCCAGCAGTTACCGCGGGGGGCGAGGTGAAGCTTTCTTT.